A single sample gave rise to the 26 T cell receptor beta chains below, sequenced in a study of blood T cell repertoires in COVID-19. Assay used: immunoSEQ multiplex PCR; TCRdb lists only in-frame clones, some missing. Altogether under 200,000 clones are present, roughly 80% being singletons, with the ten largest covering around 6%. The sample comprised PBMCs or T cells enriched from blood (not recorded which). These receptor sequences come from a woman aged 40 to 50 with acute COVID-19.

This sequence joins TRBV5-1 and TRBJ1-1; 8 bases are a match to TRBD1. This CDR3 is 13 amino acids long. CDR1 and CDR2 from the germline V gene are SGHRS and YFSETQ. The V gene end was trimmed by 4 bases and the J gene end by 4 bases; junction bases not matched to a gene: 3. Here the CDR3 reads CASSGQGGTEAFF. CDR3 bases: TGCGCCAGCAGCGGACAGGGAGGCACTGAAGCTTTCTTT.

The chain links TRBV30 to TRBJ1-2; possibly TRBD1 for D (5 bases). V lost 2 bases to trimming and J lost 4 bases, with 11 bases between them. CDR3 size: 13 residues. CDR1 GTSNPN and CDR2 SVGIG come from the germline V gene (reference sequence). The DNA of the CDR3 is TGTGCCTGGAGTATCCTCCAGGGCTATGGCTACACCTTC. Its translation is CAWSILQGYGYTF.

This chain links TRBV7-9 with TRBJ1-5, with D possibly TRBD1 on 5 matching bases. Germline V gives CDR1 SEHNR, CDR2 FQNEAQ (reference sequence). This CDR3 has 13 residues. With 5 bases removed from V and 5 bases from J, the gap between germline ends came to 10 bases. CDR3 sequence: CASSPLGDQPQHF. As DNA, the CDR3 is TGTGCCAGCAGCCCCCTAGGGGATCAGCCCCAGCATTTT.

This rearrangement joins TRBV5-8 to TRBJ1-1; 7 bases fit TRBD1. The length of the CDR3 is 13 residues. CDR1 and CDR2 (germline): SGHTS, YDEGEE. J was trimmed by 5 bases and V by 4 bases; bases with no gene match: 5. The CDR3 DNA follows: TGTGCCAGCAGCAACAGGGGAAGAACTGAAGCTTTCTTT. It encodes CASSNRGRTEAFF. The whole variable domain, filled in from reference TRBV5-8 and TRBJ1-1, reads EAGVTQSPTHLIKTRGQQATLRCSPISGHTSVYWYQQALGLGLQFLLWYDEGEERNRGNFPPRFSGRQFPNYSSELNVNALELEDSALYLCASSNRGRTEAFFGQGTRLTVV.

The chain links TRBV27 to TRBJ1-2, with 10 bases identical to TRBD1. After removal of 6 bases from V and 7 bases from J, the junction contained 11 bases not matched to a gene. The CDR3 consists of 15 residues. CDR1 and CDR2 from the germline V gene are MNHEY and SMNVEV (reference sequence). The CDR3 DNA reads TGTGCCAGCAGGGAGACAGGGGGCGCCCGCGGTGGCTACACCTTC. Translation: CASRETGGARGGYTF.

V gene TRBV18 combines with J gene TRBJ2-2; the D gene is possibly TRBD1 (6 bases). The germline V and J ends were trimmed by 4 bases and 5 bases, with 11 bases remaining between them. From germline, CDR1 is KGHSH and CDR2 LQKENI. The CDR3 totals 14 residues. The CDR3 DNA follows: TGTGCCAGCTCACTTGCCAGGGGTACCGGGGAGCTGTTTTTT. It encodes CASSLARGTGELFF.

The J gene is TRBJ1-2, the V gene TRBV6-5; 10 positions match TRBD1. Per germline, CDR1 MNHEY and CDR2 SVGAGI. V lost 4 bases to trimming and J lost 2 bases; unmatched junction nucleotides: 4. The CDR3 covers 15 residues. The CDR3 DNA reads TGTGCCAGCAGTTCGGAGGGACAGGGGAACTATGGCTACACCTTC. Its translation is CASSSEGQGNYGYTF.

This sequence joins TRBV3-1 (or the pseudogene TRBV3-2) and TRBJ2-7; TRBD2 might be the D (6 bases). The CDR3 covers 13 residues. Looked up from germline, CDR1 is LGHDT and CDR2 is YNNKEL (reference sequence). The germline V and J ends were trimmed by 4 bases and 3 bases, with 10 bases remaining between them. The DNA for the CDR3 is TGTGCCAGCAGCCCCGAGACTAGCTACGAGCAGTACTTC. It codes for CASSPETSYEQYF.

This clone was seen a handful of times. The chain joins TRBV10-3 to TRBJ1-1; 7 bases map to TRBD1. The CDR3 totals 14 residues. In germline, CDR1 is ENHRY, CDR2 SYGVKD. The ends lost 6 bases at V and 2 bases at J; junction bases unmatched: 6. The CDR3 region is CAISKGAGNTEAFF. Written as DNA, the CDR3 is TGTGCCATCAGCAAGGGGGCGGGAAACACTGAAGCTTTCTTT.

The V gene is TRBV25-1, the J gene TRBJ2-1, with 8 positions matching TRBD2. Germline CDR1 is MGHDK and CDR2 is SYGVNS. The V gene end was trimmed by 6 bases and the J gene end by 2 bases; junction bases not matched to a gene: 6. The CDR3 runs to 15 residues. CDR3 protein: CASSGRGGPYNEQFF. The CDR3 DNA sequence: TGTGCCAGCAGCGGCCGGGGGGGGCCCTACAATGAGCAGTTCTTC.

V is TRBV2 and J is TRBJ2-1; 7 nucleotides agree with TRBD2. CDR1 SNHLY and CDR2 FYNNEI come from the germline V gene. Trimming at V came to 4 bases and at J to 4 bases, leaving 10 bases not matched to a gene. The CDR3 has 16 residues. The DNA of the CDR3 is TGTGCCAGCAGTGGAGGGCGGGAGTTACCTTACAATGAGCAGTTCTTC. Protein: CASSGGRELPYNEQFF.

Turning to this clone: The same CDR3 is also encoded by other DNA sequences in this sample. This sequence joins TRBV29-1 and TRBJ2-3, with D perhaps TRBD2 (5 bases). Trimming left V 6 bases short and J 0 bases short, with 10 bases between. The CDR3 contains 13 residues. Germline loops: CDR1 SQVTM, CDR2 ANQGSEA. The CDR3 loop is CSVSRTSTDTQYF. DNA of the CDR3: TGCAGCGTCTCCCGGACTAGCACAGATACGCAGTATTTT.

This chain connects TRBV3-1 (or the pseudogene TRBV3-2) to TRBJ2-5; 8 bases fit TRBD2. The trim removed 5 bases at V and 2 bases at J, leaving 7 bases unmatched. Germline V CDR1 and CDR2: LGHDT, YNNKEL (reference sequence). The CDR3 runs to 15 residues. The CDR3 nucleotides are TGTGCCAGCAGCGTAAGACTAGCGCTACAAGAGACCCAGTACTTC. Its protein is CASSVRLALQETQYF.

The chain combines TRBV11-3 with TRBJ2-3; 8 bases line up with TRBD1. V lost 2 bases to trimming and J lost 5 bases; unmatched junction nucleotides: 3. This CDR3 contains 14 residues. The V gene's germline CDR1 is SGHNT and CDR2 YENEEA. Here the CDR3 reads CASSLQGALDTQYF. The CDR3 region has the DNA TGTGCCAGCAGCTTACAGGGGGCCTTAGATACGCAGTATTTT.

CDR3 sequence: CASSFLGAQPQHF. CDR3 nucleotide sequence: TGTGCCAGCAGCTTCCTAGGGGCCCAGCCCCAGCATTTT. The V gene is TRBV27, the J gene TRBJ1-5, with TRBD1 as a possible D gene (5 bases). The V end lost 6 bases, the J end lost 7 bases, and 13 bases lay between the germline ends. The germline V gene encodes CDR1 MNHEY and CDR2 SMNVEV (reference sequence). The CDR3 consists of 13 residues.

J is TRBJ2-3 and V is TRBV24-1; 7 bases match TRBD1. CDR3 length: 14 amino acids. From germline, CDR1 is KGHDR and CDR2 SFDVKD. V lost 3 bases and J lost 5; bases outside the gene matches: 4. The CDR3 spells CATSDGRGRDTQYF. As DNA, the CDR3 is TGTGCCACCAGTGATGGAAGGGGGCGAGATACGCAGTATTTT.

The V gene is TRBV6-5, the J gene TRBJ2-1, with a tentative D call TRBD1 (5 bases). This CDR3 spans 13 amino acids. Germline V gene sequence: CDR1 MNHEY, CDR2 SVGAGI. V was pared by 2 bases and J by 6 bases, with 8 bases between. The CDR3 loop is CASSYGAPNEQFF. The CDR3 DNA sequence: TGTGCCAGCAGTTACGGGGCACCCAATGAGCAGTTCTTC.

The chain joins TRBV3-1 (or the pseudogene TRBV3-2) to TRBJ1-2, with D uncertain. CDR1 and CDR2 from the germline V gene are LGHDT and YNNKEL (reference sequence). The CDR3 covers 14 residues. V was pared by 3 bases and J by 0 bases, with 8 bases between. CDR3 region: CASSQTLPNYGYTF. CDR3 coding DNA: TGTGCCAGCAGCCAGACTCTTCCTAACTATGGCTACACCTTC.

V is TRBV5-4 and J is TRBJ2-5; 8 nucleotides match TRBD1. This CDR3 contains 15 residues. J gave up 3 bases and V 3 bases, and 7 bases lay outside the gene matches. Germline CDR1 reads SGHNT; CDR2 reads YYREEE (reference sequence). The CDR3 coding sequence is TGTGCCAGCAGCTCAGGGGGCCAGGGCAAAGAGACCCAGTACTTC. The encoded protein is CASSSGGQGKETQYF.

Here the CDR3 reads CASSPGQRFNEKLFF. CDR3 nucleotides: TGTGCCAGCAGCCCCGGACAGCGATTTAATGAAAAACTGTTTTTT. V and J are TRBV5-8 and TRBJ1-4; perhaps TRBD1 as D (6 bases). Germline V gene data show CDR1 as SGHTS and CDR2 as YDEGEE. The CDR3 extends over 15 amino acids. The V gene lost 4 bases and the J gene lost 4 bases, with 14 bases spanning the gap.

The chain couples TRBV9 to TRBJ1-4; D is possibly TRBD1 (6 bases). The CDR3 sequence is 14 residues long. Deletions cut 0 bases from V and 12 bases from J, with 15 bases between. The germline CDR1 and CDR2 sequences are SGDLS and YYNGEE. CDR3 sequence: CASSVDGQGRELFF. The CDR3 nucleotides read TGTGCCAGCAGCGTAGATGGGCAGGGGAGGGAACTGTTTTTT. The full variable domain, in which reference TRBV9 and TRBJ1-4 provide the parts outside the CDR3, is DSGVTQTPKHLITATGQRVTLRCSPRSGDLSVYWYQQSLDQGLQFLIQYYNGEERAKGNILERFSAQQFPDLHSELNLSSLELGDSALYFCASSVDGQGRELFFGSGTQLSVL.

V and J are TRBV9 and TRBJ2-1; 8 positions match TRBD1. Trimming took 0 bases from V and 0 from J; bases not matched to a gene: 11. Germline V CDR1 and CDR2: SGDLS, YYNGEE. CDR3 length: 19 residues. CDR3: CASSVATGGTISSYNEQFF. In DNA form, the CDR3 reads TGTGCCAGCAGCGTAGCTACAGGGGGGACCATCAGCTCCTACAATGAGCAGTTCTTC.

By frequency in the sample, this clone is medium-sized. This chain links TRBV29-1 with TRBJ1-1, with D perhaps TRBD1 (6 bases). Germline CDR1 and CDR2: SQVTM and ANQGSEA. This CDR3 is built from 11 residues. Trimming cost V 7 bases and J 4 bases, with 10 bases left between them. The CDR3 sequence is CSASDSTEAFF. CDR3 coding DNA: TGCAGCGCTTCGGACAGCACTGAAGCTTTCTTT.

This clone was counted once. The CDR3 loop reads CASSVAPGVSYEQYF. The CDR3 DNA sequence: TGTGCCAGCAGCGTAGCTCCGGGGGTTTCCTACGAGCAGTACTTC. This chain joins TRBV9 and TRBJ2-7; D possibly corresponds to TRBD2 (6 bases). Deletions cut 0 bases from V and 1 base from J, with 11 bases between. This CDR3 has 15 residues. Germline V gives CDR1 SGDLS, CDR2 YYNGEE.

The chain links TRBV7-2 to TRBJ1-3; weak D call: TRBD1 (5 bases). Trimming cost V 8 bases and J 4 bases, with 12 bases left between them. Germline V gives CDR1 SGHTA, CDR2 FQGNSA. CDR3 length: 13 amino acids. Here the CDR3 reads CASGTSWGNTIYF. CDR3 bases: TGTGCCAGCGGGACTAGCTGGGGAAACACCATATATTTT.

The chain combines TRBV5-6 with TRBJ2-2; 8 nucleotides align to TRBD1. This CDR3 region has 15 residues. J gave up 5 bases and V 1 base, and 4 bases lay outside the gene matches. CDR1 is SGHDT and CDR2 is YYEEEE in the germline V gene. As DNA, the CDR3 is TGTGCCAGCAGCTTGCAGGACAGGGATACCGGGGAGCTGTTTTTT. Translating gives CASSLQDRDTGELFF.